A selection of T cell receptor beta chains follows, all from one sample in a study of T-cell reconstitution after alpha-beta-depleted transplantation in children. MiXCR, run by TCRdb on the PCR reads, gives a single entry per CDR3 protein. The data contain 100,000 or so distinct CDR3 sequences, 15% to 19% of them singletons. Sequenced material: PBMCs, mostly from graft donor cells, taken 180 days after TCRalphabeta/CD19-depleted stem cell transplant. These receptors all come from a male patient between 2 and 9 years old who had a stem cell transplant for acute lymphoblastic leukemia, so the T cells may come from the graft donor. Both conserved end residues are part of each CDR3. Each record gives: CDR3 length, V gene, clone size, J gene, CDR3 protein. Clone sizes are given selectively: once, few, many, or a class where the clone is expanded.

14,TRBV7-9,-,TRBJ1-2,CASSLDGGGSGYTF
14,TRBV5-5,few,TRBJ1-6,CASSHGQGNSPLHF
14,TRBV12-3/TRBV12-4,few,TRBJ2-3,CASSLAWPTDTQYF
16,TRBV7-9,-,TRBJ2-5,CASSHRLGLRQETQYF
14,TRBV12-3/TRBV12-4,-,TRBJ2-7,CASSGDWTSYEQYF
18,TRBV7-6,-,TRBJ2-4,CASSLNSPTTRTKNIQYF
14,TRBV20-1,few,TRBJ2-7,CSAFDSFSSYEQYF
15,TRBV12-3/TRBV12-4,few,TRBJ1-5,CASSLAARGRQPQHF
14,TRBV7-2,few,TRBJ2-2,CASSLALAPGELFF
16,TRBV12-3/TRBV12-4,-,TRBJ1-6,CASSLVAGLGDSPLHF
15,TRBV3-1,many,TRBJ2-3,CASSQRLVRTDTQYF
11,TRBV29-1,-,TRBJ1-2,CSVGGGNGYTF
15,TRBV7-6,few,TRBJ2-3,CASSSGTGVLDTQYF
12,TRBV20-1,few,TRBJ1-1,CSAKATEAEAFF
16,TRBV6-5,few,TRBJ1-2,CASSYTNPTGLNGYTF
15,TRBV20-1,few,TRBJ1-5,CSASRKVAVDQPQHF
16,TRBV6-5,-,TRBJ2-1,CASSFTTGGSYNEQFF
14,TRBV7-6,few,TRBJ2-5,CASSPNGVQETQYF
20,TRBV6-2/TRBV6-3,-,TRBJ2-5,CASSPPLRAGGPASRETQYF